The 17 T cell receptor beta chains below all came from one sample that was sequenced in a study of radiotherapy plus CTLA-4 blockade in lung cancer. TCRdb's table, derived via immunoSEQ multiplex PCR, lists solely in-frame clones and lacks some. This sample has around 130,000 clones, with around 90% found just once. Source: peripheral blood, taken from a patient treated with radiotherapy plus ipilimumab. These receptors all come from a human donor with non-small cell lung cancer that progressed on radiotherapy plus ipilimumab.

In the case of this clone: Sequence at one end of the junction differs from germline and may be a read error. The chain recombines TRBV5-1 with TRBJ2-1; D not resolved. The CDR3 spans 14 residues. Germline CDR1 is SGHRS and CDR2 is YFSETQ. CDR3 in DNA: TGCGCCAGCACCTTGGTGACCGGCTACAATGAGCAGTTCTTC. Its protein product is CASTLVTGYNEQFF.

This clone was seen a few times. V usage is TRBV5-1 and J usage is TRBJ2-3; D gene uncertain. The CDR3 spans 13 residues. V was shortened by 1 base and J by 3 bases, with 6 bases between the two germline ends. Germline assignment: CDR1 SGHRS and CDR2 YFSETQ. In nucleotides, the CDR3 is TGCGCCAGCAGCTTGCTGGTTACAGATACGCAGTATTTT. Translation gives CASSLLVTDTQYF. The full variable domain, in which reference TRBV5-1 and TRBJ2-3 provide the parts outside the CDR3, is KAGVTQTPRYLIKTRGQQVTLSCSPISGHRSVSWYQQTPGQGLQFLFEYFSETQRNKGNFPGRFSGRQFSNSRSEMNVSTLELGDSALYLCASSLLVTDTQYFGPGTRLTVL.

The chain employs TRBV29-1 and TRBJ1-2, with D unclear. Germline V lookup: CDR1 SQVTM, CDR2 ANQGSEA. CDR3 size: 12 residues. Trimming left V 7 bases short and J 2 bases short, with 11 bases between. CDR3 sequence (DNA): TGCAGCGCTGGGCAACAAAACTATGGCTACACCTTC. Protein sequence: CSAGQQNYGYTF.

V gene TRBV6-5 combines with J gene TRBJ1-5; possibly TRBD1 for D (6 bases). Germline loops: CDR1 MNHEY, CDR2 SVGAGI. Trimming took 6 bases from V and 5 from J, leaving 17 bases between them. This CDR3 spans 15 amino acids. This CDR3 is CASRPHGQIDQPQHF. The CDR3 DNA reads TGTGCCAGCAGACCCCACGGACAGATAGATCAGCCCCAGCATTTT.

The genes are TRBV30 and TRBJ2-2; D remains unclear. The CDR3 is made up of 12 amino acids. Trimming pared 2 bases from V and 6 bases from J, leaving 7 bases between. Germline CDR1 GTSNPN, CDR2 SVGIG (reference sequence). CDR3 sequence reads: CAWSPYPGELFF. CDR3 in DNA: TGTGCCTGGAGTCCCTACCCCGGGGAGCTGTTTTTT.

This chain uses TRBV19 with TRBJ1-5, with 11 bases identical to TRBD1. CDR1 is LNHDA, CDR2 SQIVND, per germline (reference sequence). With 9 bases clipped from V and 5 bases from J, the junction kept 15 bases outside the gene matches. CDR3 length: 17 amino acids. This CDR3 reads CASLGTGGRQSDQPQHF. The CDR3 DNA reads as TGTGCCAGCCTGGGGACAGGGGGAAGACAAAGCGATCAGCCCCAGCATTTT.

The genes are TRBV2 and TRBJ1-5, with D unresolved. CDR3 length: 13 residues. Trimming took 7 bases from V and 4 from J, leaving 11 bases between them. From germline, CDR1 is SNHLY and CDR2 FYNNEI. The CDR3 bases are TGTGCCAGCAACGGACGGAATAATCAGCCCCAGCATTTT. Protein: CASNGRNNQPQHF.

The chain combines TRBV27 with TRBJ2-7, with 12 nucleotides matching TRBD2. Germline loops: CDR1 MNHEY, CDR2 SMNVEV (reference sequence). V shed 4 bases and J 3 bases; nucleotides not matched to a gene: 1. This CDR3 contains 14 residues. DNA for the CDR3: TGTGCCAGCAGTTCTAGCGGGAGGGACTACGAGCAGTACTTC. Translated: CASSSSGRDYEQYF.

The chain combines TRBV2 with TRBJ1-2; no reliable D call. The CDR3 is made up of 14 amino acids. CDR1 and CDR2 from the germline V gene are SNHLY and FYNNEI. The V and J ends lost 1 base and 3 bases respectively, with 9 bases between them. This CDR3 is CASSEDPRDYGYTF. DNA for the CDR3: TGTGCCAGCAGTGAAGACCCCCGGGACTATGGCTACACCTTC.

The genes are TRBV5-1 and TRBJ2-3, with TRBD2 as a possible D gene (5 bases). CDR1 is SGHRS, CDR2 YFSETQ, per germline. The CDR3 is 13 residues long. V gave up 3 bases and J gave up 4 bases, with 9 bases separating them. This CDR3 reads CASSSLGSDTQYF. CDR3 coding DNA: TGCGCCAGCAGCTCACTAGGGTCAGATACGCAGTATTTT.

The chain is built from TRBV9 and TRBJ2-7; 9 bases match TRBD2. Germline V gene lookup returns CDR1 SGDLS and CDR2 YYNGEE. Trimming removed 4 bases from V and 2 bases from J; junction bases left unmatched: 4. The CDR3 sequence is 14 residues long. The CDR3 DNA sequence: TGTGCCAGCAGCCCGAGACTAGCGGCCTACGAGCAGTACTTC. Translation gives CASSPRLAAYEQYF.

The gene calls are TRBV4-2 and TRBJ2-3, with 11 bases fitting TRBD2. This CDR3 contains 18 residues. V shed 0 bases and J 1 base; nucleotides not matched to a gene: 6. Germline V gene sequence: CDR1 LGHNA, CDR2 YNFKEQ. The CDR3 loop reads CASSQDIGSGRGTDTQYF. CDR3 bases: TGTGCCAGCAGCCAAGATATCGGTAGCGGGAGGGGCACAGATACGCAGTATTTT.

J is TRBJ2-7 and V is TRBV11-1, with 10 bases aligning to TRBD1. CDR1 and CDR2 from the germline V gene are SGHAT and FQDESV (reference sequence). The V and J ends lost 5 bases and 6 bases, in that order; junction bases with no gene match: 10. The CDR3 runs to 15 residues. CDR3 amino acids: CASSRGTGVVAEQYF. The CDR3 DNA reads as TGTGCCAGCAGCCGAGGGACAGGGGTAGTTGCCGAGCAGTACTTC.

A few counts support this clone. The chain combines TRBV27 with TRBJ2-5; no reliable D call. The CDR3 spans 14 residues. Germline V lookup: CDR1 MNHEY, CDR2 SMNVEV (reference sequence). Deletions cut 5 bases from V and 2 bases from J, with 12 bases between. CDR3: CASSRRAPQETQYF. DNA for the CDR3: TGTGCCAGCAGTCGCAGAGCCCCACAAGAGACCCAGTACTTC.

The rearrangement links TRBV12-2 to TRBJ2-1; TRBD2, the D gene given by the table, was not confirmed from the DNA. TRBV12-2 is described as a pseudogene. This CDR3 comprises 16 residues. The CDR3 DNA reads TGTGCAAGTCGCTTTTCCAAGCGGGAAGTTTTGTATGAGCAGTTCTTC. It codes for CASRFSKREVLYEQFF.

This rearrangement joins TRBV2 to TRBJ2-3, with D possibly called TRBD1 or TRBD2 (5 bases each). Per the germline V gene, CDR1 is SNHLY and CDR2 is FYNNEI. The CDR3 covers 12 residues. V shed 8 bases and J shed 6 bases, with 12 bases lying between them. The CDR3 is CASARGQDTQYF. The CDR3 nucleotides read TGTGCCAGCGCCCGGGGCCAGGATACGCAGTATTTT.

The chain links TRBV18 to TRBJ2-6; no definite D call. V lost 6 bases and J lost 2, with 5 bases in between. Germline loops: CDR1 KGHSH, CDR2 LQKENI. The CDR3 sequence is 13 residues long. The CDR3 loop is CASSNAGANVLTF. The CDR3 DNA is TGTGCCAGCTCGAATGCTGGGGCCAACGTCCTGACTTTC. Full variable domain (outside the CDR3, taken from reference TRBV18 and TRBJ2-6): NAGVMQNPRHLVRRRGQEARLRCSPMKGHSHVYWYRQLPEEGLKFMVYLQKENIIDESGMPKERFSAEFPKEGPSILRIQQVVRGDSAAYFCASSNAGANVLTFGAGSRLTVL.